The rows below give T cell receptor beta chains drawn from one sample of a study of T-cell reconstitution after alpha-beta-depleted transplantation in children. TCRdb passed the PCR reads through MiXCR, listing each CDR3 protein once. The sample records about 240,000 distinct CDR3 sequences, more than 10% being singletons. Sequenced here: PBMCs from the stem cell graft donor, sampled from the stem cell graft. The receptors were gathered from a human donor who donated a stem cell graft to a child with acute lymphoblastic leukemia. Each CDR3 is given with its conserved first and last residue. The D gene is left open where the match is weak. Some rows mark clone size as missing; the rest say once, few, many or name a class of expanded clone.

TRBV28	many	TRBD1	TRBJ2-2	TGTGCCAGCAGTTTCCCCCGGACAGGGAGGCGTACCGGGGAGCTGTTTTTT	CASSFPRTGRRTGELFF
TRBV9	few	TRBD1	TRBJ2-5	TGTGCCAGCAGCACACAACCTTGGGGACAGCAAGAGACCCAGTACTTC	CASSTQPWGQQETQYF
TRBV7-9	many	TRBD1	TRBJ2-5	TGTGCCAGCAGCTACCCCGGACAGGGGGCCCATCAAGAGACCCAGTACTTC	CASSYPGQGAHQETQYF
TRBV6-1	many	.	TRBJ2-1	TGTGCCAGCAGTGACAGCGGTTACTCCTACAATGAGCAGTTCTTC	CASSDSGYSYNEQFF
TRBV4-2	many	TRBD1	TRBJ1-1	TGTGCCAGCAGCCAAGATTACCTGACGGCAGGGGGCAGGACGTATGCTTTCTTT	CASSQDYLTAGGRTYAFF
TRBV28	many	.	TRBJ1-2	TGTGCCAGCAGTTTATTCGGGCCCATCTATGGCTACACCTTC	CASSLFGPIYGYTF
TRBV4-2	few	.	TRBJ2-3	TGTGCCAGCAGCCAAGAGGCCAGGGAAACAGATACGCAGTATTTT	CASSQEARETDTQYF
TRBV28	.	.	TRBJ2-1	TGTGCCAGCAGTTTGAGCGGGCCCCAAGAGGAGCAGTTCTTC	CASSLSGPQEEQFF
TRBV5-1	many	.	TRBJ1-1	TGCGCCAGCAGCTTGTCGACAGCCTTGGGGACTGAAGCTTTCTTT	CASSLSTALGTEAFF
TRBV5-1	many	TRBD1	TRBJ2-6	TGCGCCAGCAGCTATGGACAGGGGGGTTCCTCTGGGGCCAACGTCCTGACTTTC	CASSYGQGGSSGANVLTF
TRBV24-1	many	TRBD1	TRBJ2-1	TGTGCCACCAGTGATTTGCAGGACAGGGGGCTCAATGAGCAGTTCTTC	CATSDLQDRGLNEQFF
TRBV7-9	many	.	TRBJ2-7	TGTGCCAGCAGCTTAGTCTTACTAAGTGGGCCTACCTACGAGCAGTACTTC	CASSLVLLSGPTYEQYF
TRBV6-1	many	.	TRBJ2-3	TGTGCCAGCAGGACGACCCAGGGGTGGGATACGCAGTATTTT	CASRTTQGWDTQYF
TRBV5-1	many	.	TRBJ1-1	TGCGCCAGCATCCTGGGGGGCGAAGCTTTCTTT	CASILGGEAFF
TRBV20-1	many	.	TRBJ2-7	TGCAGTGCTGCGACCGGGACTCCCTACGAGCAGTACTTC	CSAATGTPYEQYF